This TCR beta chain was captured by sequencing in a study of cytomegalovirus exposure and HLA in healthy donors. Looking at the study overall: The use of the same platform for the 110 or so validation repertoires and the approximately 690 first-cohort repertoires was reported by a later analysis. Study-level findings and limits: The study listed under 200 cytomegalovirus-associated TCR beta chains. Whilst most TCR sequences proved rare, a subset of public TCRs occurred across many donors.

Assay: immunoSEQ multiplex PCR; the TCRdb copy retains only in-frame clones and omits some. The top ten hold approximately 0.59% of the sample, which has about 67,000 clones, around 95% seen once. On this clone itself: Its antigen is unidentified.

CDR1 and CDR2 from the germline V gene are MGHRA and YSYEKL. V lost 0 bases and J lost 5, with 5 bases in between. This CDR3 has 13 amino acids. Sequenced input: PBMCs. The TCR was taken from a young woman in good health and CMV-seronegative. The chain combines TRBV4-1 with TRBJ2-1; no reliable D call. The CDR3 DNA reads as TGCGCCAGCAGCCAAGATAGAAACAATGAGCAGTTCTTC. Translation: CASSQDRNNEQFF.